One T cell receptor (beta chain) is described in this entry. Germline-derived CDR1 and CDR2 are SGHTA and FQGNSA. CDR3 length: 14 residues. V was cut by 1 base and J by 5 bases, with 11 bases left in between. The repertoire was sequenced with immunoSEQ multiplex PCR; TCRdb's copy has only in-frame clones and lacks some. The sample has about 61,000 clones; approximately 89% are singletons. This record belongs to a study of technical replicates of blood from several donors. Source material: PBMCs. This TCR derives from a human donor in good health. Some clones in this sample may be carry-over from other donors' samples. The J gene is TRBJ2-5, the V gene TRBV7-2, with D uncertain. The CDR3 nucleotides are TGTGCCAGCAGCTTAGGCAGGCCCCGGGAGACCCAGTACTTC. The encoded protein is CASSLGRPRETQYF. The entire variable domain, with the rest obtained from reference TRBV7-2 and TRBJ2-5, is as follows: GAGVSQSPSNKVTEKGKDVELRCDPISGHTALYWYRQSLGQGLEFLIYFQGNSAPDKSGLPSDRFSAERTGGSVSTLTIQRTQQEDSAVYLCASSLGRPRETQYFGPGTRLLVL.